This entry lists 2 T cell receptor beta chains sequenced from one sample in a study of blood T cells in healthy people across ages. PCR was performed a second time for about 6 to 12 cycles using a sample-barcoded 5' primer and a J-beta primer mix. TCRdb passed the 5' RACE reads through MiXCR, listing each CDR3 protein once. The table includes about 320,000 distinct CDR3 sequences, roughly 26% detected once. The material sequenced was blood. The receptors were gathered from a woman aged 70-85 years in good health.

CDR3 DNA: TGTGCCAGCAGCCCACGGGGGGGGGGCTCACAGCCCCAGCATTTT. This encodes CASSPRGGGSQPQHF. The rearrangement joins TRBV7-9 to TRBJ1-5, with D possibly matching TRBD1 (6 bases). CDR1 and CDR2 (germline): SEHNR, FQNEAQ (reference sequence). Trimming took 5 bases from V and 7 from J, leaving 18 bases between them. The CDR3 runs 15 residues.

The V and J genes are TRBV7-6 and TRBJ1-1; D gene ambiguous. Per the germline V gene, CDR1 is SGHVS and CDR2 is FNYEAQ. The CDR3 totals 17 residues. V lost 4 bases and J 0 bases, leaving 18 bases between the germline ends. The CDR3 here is CASSSTPGGILNTEAFF. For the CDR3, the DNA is TGTGCCAGCAGCTCCACCCCTGGTGGAATATTGAACACTGAAGCTTTCTTT.